Reported below is one T cell receptor (beta chain). Trimming took off 0 bases at V and 8 bases at J, with 11 bases between the two ends. The germline V gene encodes CDR1 MNHEY and CDR2 SVGAGI. The CDR3 runs 14 residues. This sample is drawn from a study of cytomegalovirus exposure and HLA in healthy donors. Study information: In an earlier analysis, 95 million to 140 million unique TCR beta sequences were found from some 170 million T cells.

The PCR used 60 Vbeta and 13 Jbeta primers. The data were produced by immunoSEQ multiplex PCR, yet TCRdb's version contains in-frame clones alone and is incomplete. Of 160,000 or so clones in the sample, 80% were seen once. The donors, nominally healthy at sampling, likely had unrecorded immune exposures. The V call is TRBV6-5, the J call TRBJ2-1; the D gene is possibly TRBD2 (5 bases). Material for sequencing was PBMCs. This TCR was sampled from a man aged 18 to 30 in good health and CMV-seropositive. The CDR3 here is CASSYSTSRDEQFF. Here the CDR3 DNA reads TGTGCCAGCAGTTACTCCACTAGTCGCGATGAGCAGTTCTTC.